Presented here are 8 T cell receptor beta chains from one specimen sequenced in a study of blood T cell repertoires in COVID-19. The repertoire was sequenced with immunoSEQ multiplex PCR; TCRdb's copy has only in-frame clones and lacks some. The table records 300,000 or so clones, 80% to 95% of them present only once. Sequencing used PBMCs or T cells enriched from blood (not recorded which). The receptors originated from a woman aged 25 to 39 who had recovered from COVID-19.

This clone occurred once. This CDR3 is also generated by other DNA sequences in the sample. The genes are TRBV12-3 or TRBV12-4 and TRBJ2-7, with 7 bases aligning to TRBD1. This CDR3 region has 13 residues. Germline trimming cut 6 bases from V and 2 bases from J; bases unmatched to any gene: 4. CDR3 loop: CASRRTGAYEQYF. The DNA for the CDR3 is TGTGCCAGCAGGCGGACAGGAGCCTACGAGCAGTACTTC.

The rearrangement uses TRBV27 and TRBJ2-5; the D gene is possibly TRBD2 (5 bases). The germline gives CDR1 MNHEY, CDR2 SMNVEV (reference sequence). With 3 bases removed from V and 5 bases from J, the gap between germline ends came to 13 bases. This CDR3 contains 14 residues. The CDR3 region is CASSFRDLAETQYF. CDR3 DNA sequence: TGTGCCAGCAGTTTCCGTGACCTAGCCGAGACCCAGTACTTC.

This chain connects TRBV7-3 to TRBJ2-2; D perhaps matches TRBD1 (6 bases). V dropped 5 bases and J dropped 0 bases, with 10 bases sitting between them. The CDR3 loop spans 15 amino acids. The germline CDR1 and CDR2 sequences are SGHTA and FQGTGA. The DNA for the CDR3 is TGTGCCAGCAGCCCACAGGGTTCGAACACCGGGGAGCTGTTTTTT. Amino acids: CASSPQGSNTGELFF.

The rearrangement links TRBV30 to TRBJ1-2; 9 bases are a match to TRBD1. This CDR3 region has 14 residues. The ends lost 4 bases at V and 4 bases at J; junction bases unmatched: 7. Germline CDR1 GTSNPN, CDR2 SVGIG (reference sequence). The CDR3 loop is CAWTGTGSPYGYTF. In nucleotides, the CDR3 is TGTGCCTGGACCGGGACAGGGAGTCCCTATGGCTACACCTTC.

The chain carries TRBV10-3 and TRBJ1-2, with 7 bases lining up with TRBD1. Germline V CDR1 and CDR2: ENHRY, SYGVKD. After removal of 6 bases from V and 4 bases from J, the junction contained 8 bases not matched to a gene. The CDR3 sequence is 14 residues long. The CDR3 spells CAISRQGLTYGYTF. The CDR3 DNA sequence: TGTGCCATCAGCCGACAGGGCCTTACCTATGGCTACACCTTC.

The chain uses TRBV6-2 or TRBV6-3 and TRBJ2-1; no clear D. Trimming removed 6 bases from V and 0 bases from J, with 12 bases in between. The CDR3 contains 15 residues. Looked up from germline, CDR1 is MNHEY and CDR2 is SVGEGT. The CDR3 loop is CASSDDWSSYNEQFF. The CDR3 DNA sequence: TGTGCCAGCAGCGACGACTGGTCCTCCTACAATGAGCAGTTCTTC.

The rearrangement uses TRBV28 and TRBJ2-6; D gene unclear. The germline V gene encodes CDR1 MDHEN and CDR2 SYDVKM. The germline V and J ends were trimmed by 3 bases and 0 bases, with 6 bases remaining between them. The CDR3 has 15 residues. The CDR3 spells CASSLLSSGANVLTF. The DNA for the CDR3 is TGTGCCAGCAGTTTGTTGAGCTCTGGGGCCAACGTCCTGACTTTC.

The chain has TRBV6-5 and TRBJ1-5, with TRBD1 matching over 7 bases. The CDR3 has 15 residues. J gave up 1 base and V 5 bases, and 5 bases lay outside the gene matches. CDR1 MNHEY and CDR2 SVGAGI come from the germline V gene. The CDR3 coding sequence is TGTGCCAGCAGTCGGTCGGGACAGAGCAATCAGCCCCAGCATTTT. It encodes CASSRSGQSNQPQHF.